This T cell receptor (beta chain) was sequenced in a study of CD8 T cells in Susac syndrome. RNA in amounts of about 0.5 to 1 ug was reverse transcribed with random hexamers. TCRdb reprocessed the immunoSEQ multiplex PCR reads with MiXCR, giving one entry per CDR3 protein. Altogether 180,000 or so distinct CDR3 sequences are present, about 95% being singletons, with the ten largest covering approximately 0.098%. The CDR3 extends over 13 amino acids. The germline V and J ends were trimmed by 8 bases and 5 bases, with 15 bases remaining between them. Germline lookup yields CDR1 SEHNR and CDR2 FQNEAQ (reference sequence).

The chain is built from TRBV7-9 and TRBJ1-2, with a tentative D call TRBD1 (6 bases). This TCR was sampled from a human donor in good health. Sequencing used CD4+ T cells from PBMCs. The chain's CDR3 is CASAPGTNYGYTF. The CDR3 DNA reads as TGTGCCAGCGCCCCCGGGACAAATTATGGCTACACCTTC.